A selection of T cell receptor beta chains follows, all from one sample in a study of T-cell memory formation after mild COVID-19. One entry per CDR3 protein results from TCRdb running MiXCR on the 5' RACE reads. Of hundreds of thousands of distinct CDR3 sequences in the sample, roughly 21% were seen once. The sample taken for sequencing was PBMCs or a T cell subset sorted from them (not recorded which). These receptors were obtained from a man between 18 and 35 years old who had mild COVID-19 (a few samples of this study predate the infection). Cell type and time point are not known. CDR3s include the opening cysteine and the closing phenylalanine or tryptophan. D genes are given only for firm matches. Clone size is shown for a subset of rows, as once, few, many or a class of expanded clone.

d_gene: NA
j_gene: TRBJ2-5
abundance: NA
v_gene: TRBV7-6
CDR3nt: TGTGCCAGCAGCTTAGATATTTCAGAGACCCAGTACTTC
CDR3aa: CASSLDISETQYF

d_gene: NA
j_gene: TRBJ2-3
abundance: NA
v_gene: TRBV4-3
CDR3nt: TGCGCCAGCAGCCAAGTTTTCGGGGGTGAGGCAGATACGCAGTATTTT
CDR3aa: CASSQVFGGEADTQYF

d_gene: TRBD1
j_gene: TRBJ2-5
abundance: few
v_gene: TRBV5-1
CDR3nt: TGCGCCAGCAGCCTATACCCGAGACAGGGGGGGGAGACCCAGTACTTC
CDR3aa: CASSLYPRQGGETQYF

d_gene: NA
j_gene: TRBJ2-3
abundance: few
v_gene: TRBV12-3/TRBV12-4
CDR3nt: TGTGCCAGCAGTAAAAGACTAGATCCCCCCACAGATACGCAGTATTTT
CDR3aa: CASSKRLDPPTDTQYF

d_gene: TRBD2
j_gene: TRBJ2-3
abundance: few
v_gene: TRBV10-1
CDR3nt: TGCGCCAGCAGTGAGGCGGGGGGTTCAGATACGCAGTATTTT
CDR3aa: CASSEAGGSDTQYF

d_gene: TRBD1
j_gene: TRBJ1-1
abundance: many
v_gene: TRBV12-3/TRBV12-4
CDR3nt: TGTGCCAGCAGTTTAGCCAGGGGGGACACTGAAGCTTTCTTT
CDR3aa: CASSLARGDTEAFF

d_gene: NA
j_gene: TRBJ2-4
abundance: NA
v_gene: TRBV29-1
CDR3nt: TGCAGCGTTGAAGGGGGTTCTCCAGGAAACATTCAGTACTTC
CDR3aa: CSVEGGSPGNIQYF

d_gene: NA
j_gene: TRBJ1-5
abundance: few
v_gene: TRBV3-1
CDR3nt: TGTGCCAGCAGCCAAGATCGGGCCGGGCCCCCCCGGGCTCTCGAGCATTTT
CDR3aa: CASSQDRAGPPRALEHF

d_gene: NA
j_gene: TRBJ2-3
abundance: few
v_gene: TRBV7-2
CDR3nt: TGTGCCAGCACCCGAATCCCGGGACGTTATAATACAGATACGCAGTATTTT
CDR3aa: CASTRIPGRYNTDTQYF

d_gene: TRBD2
j_gene: TRBJ2-1
abundance: few
v_gene: TRBV7-6
CDR3nt: TGTGCCAGCAGCTCGCGACTAGCGGGGGGTCGGAATGAGCAGTTCTTC
CDR3aa: CASSSRLAGGRNEQFF

d_gene: NA
j_gene: TRBJ2-1
abundance: NA
v_gene: TRBV7-2
CDR3nt: TGTGCCAGCAGCTTAGCCCTAGGAGGGGGCGAAGAGCAGTTCTTC
CDR3aa: CASSLALGGGEEQFF

d_gene: NA
j_gene: TRBJ1-5
abundance: many
v_gene: TRBV6-1
CDR3nt: TGTGCCAGCGGGGTTAGGGCCAATCAGCCCCAGCATTTT
CDR3aa: CASGVRANQPQHF

d_gene: NA
j_gene: TRBJ1-1
abundance: NA
v_gene: TRBV28
CDR3nt: TGTGCCAGCAGTTTATCGGGCAGGGCAGCTTTCTTT
CDR3aa: CASSLSGRAAFF

d_gene: NA
j_gene: TRBJ2-7
abundance: few
v_gene: TRBV30
CDR3nt: TGTGCCTGGAGTTACCTATACGAGCAGTACTTC
CDR3aa: CAWSYLYEQYF

d_gene: NA
j_gene: TRBJ1-1
abundance: few
v_gene: TRBV5-1
CDR3nt: TGCGCCAGCAGATTGCGGGTAGAGAACACTGAAGCTTTCTTT
CDR3aa: CASRLRVENTEAFF

d_gene: NA
j_gene: TRBJ1-1
abundance: once
v_gene: TRBV2
CDR3nt: TGTGCCAGCAGTGAAGCCTCTCCCCGAGCGGAGGCTTTCTTT
CDR3aa: CASSEASPRAEAFF

d_gene: NA
j_gene: TRBJ1-3
abundance: few
v_gene: TRBV20-1
CDR3nt: TGCAGTGCTAGGAGGGCTGACGCCTCTGGAAACACCATATATTTT
CDR3aa: CSARRADASGNTIYF

d_gene: TRBD1
j_gene: TRBJ1-1
abundance: few
v_gene: TRBV28
CDR3nt: TGTGCCAGCAGACCCGTCATGACAGGGGGCACTGAAGCTTTCTTT
CDR3aa: CASRPVMTGGTEAFF

d_gene: NA
j_gene: TRBJ1-1
abundance: few
v_gene: TRBV15
CDR3nt: TGTGCCACCAGCAGAGAGGCAGTCGCGATGGATGGAGCTTTCTTT
CDR3aa: CATSREAVAMDGAFF

d_gene: NA
j_gene: TRBJ1-2
abundance: NA
v_gene: TRBV7-2
CDR3nt: TGTGCCAGCAGCTTAGGGCGGTTTTATGGCTACACCTTC
CDR3aa: CASSLGRFYGYTF

d_gene: NA
j_gene: TRBJ1-3
abundance: few
v_gene: TRBV5-1
CDR3nt: TGCGCCAGCAGCCCCGGGCCCCTACCTGGAAACACCATATATTTT
CDR3aa: CASSPGPLPGNTIYF

d_gene: NA
j_gene: TRBJ2-3
abundance: many
v_gene: TRBV7-2
CDR3nt: TGTGCCAGCAGCCCTGGGCATACCTCTGGCACAGATACGCAGTATTTT
CDR3aa: CASSPGHTSGTDTQYF

d_gene: NA
j_gene: TRBJ2-7
abundance: NA
v_gene: TRBV12-3/TRBV12-4
CDR3nt: TGTGCCAGCAGCGACATTGGGGGGGAGCAGTACTTC
CDR3aa: CASSDIGGEQYF

d_gene: NA
j_gene: TRBJ2-1
abundance: NA
v_gene: TRBV6-1
CDR3nt: TGTGCCAGCAGTGCAGGGCAGAGCTCCTACAATGAGCAGTTCTTC
CDR3aa: CASSAGQSSYNEQFF

d_gene: TRBD1
j_gene: TRBJ1-1
abundance: NA
v_gene: TRBV5-1
CDR3nt: TGCGCCAGCAGCCGTTGGACAGGGGACACTGAAGCTTTCTTT
CDR3aa: CASSRWTGDTEAFF

d_gene: NA
j_gene: TRBJ1-6
abundance: NA
v_gene: TRBV19
CDR3nt: TGTGCCATCAAAAGGGGACCCGAAGATTCACCCCTCCACTTT
CDR3aa: CAIKRGPEDSPLHF

d_gene: NA
j_gene: TRBJ2-1
abundance: few
v_gene: TRBV7-9
CDR3nt: TGTGCCAGCAGCTTAGGGGGATCCATACACAATGAGCAGTTCTTC
CDR3aa: CASSLGGSIHNEQFF

d_gene: NA
j_gene: TRBJ2-1
abundance: few
v_gene: TRBV7-2
CDR3nt: TGTGCCAGCAGCTTATCGTGGGGCAACTCCTACAATGAGCAGTTCTTC
CDR3aa: CASSLSWGNSYNEQFF

d_gene: TRBD2
j_gene: TRBJ2-2
abundance: NA
v_gene: TRBV20-1
CDR3nt: TGCAGTGTTCCCCTCGTAGCGCGGGGGGGAACCGGGGAGCTGTTTTTT
CDR3aa: CSVPLVARGGTGELFF

d_gene: TRBD2
j_gene: TRBJ2-3
abundance: NA
v_gene: TRBV27
CDR3nt: TGTGCCAGCAGTTCACCATGGGGGGACTATACAGATACGCAGTATTTT
CDR3aa: CASSSPWGDYTDTQYF

d_gene: NA
j_gene: TRBJ1-2
abundance: NA
v_gene: TRBV28
CDR3nt: TGTGCCAGCAGCCGACCCGACGGTTCCTATGGCTACACCTTC
CDR3aa: CASSRPDGSYGYTF

d_gene: NA
j_gene: TRBJ2-3
abundance: NA
v_gene: TRBV9
CDR3nt: TGTGCCAGCAGCGTCCGTATATTGGATACGCAGTATTTT
CDR3aa: CASSVRILDTQYF

d_gene: NA
j_gene: TRBJ2-1
abundance: many
v_gene: TRBV5-1
CDR3nt: TGCGCCAGCAGCTTGGCCAATGAGCAGTTCTTC
CDR3aa: CASSLANEQFF

d_gene: TRBD1
j_gene: TRBJ2-3
abundance: few
v_gene: TRBV6-6
CDR3nt: TGTGCCAGCAGTTACCATAGATCAAGAAGGACAGGGGGATTCACAGATACGCAGTATTTT
CDR3aa: CASSYHRSRRTGGFTDTQYF

d_gene: TRBD1
j_gene: TRBJ2-7
abundance: NA
v_gene: TRBV6-5
CDR3nt: TGTGCCAGCAGTCGACGGATGGGGACAGGCAACTACGAGCAGTACTTC
CDR3aa: CASSRRMGTGNYEQYF

d_gene: NA
j_gene: TRBJ2-2
abundance: few
v_gene: TRBV11-3
CDR3nt: TGTGCCAGCAGTCCAATCGGGGGCAAGAACACCGGGGAGCTGTTTTTT
CDR3aa: CASSPIGGKNTGELFF

d_gene: TRBD2
j_gene: TRBJ2-1
abundance: few
v_gene: TRBV28
CDR3nt: TGTGCCAGCAGTTTGTGGGGAGGGAATGAGCAGTTCTTC
CDR3aa: CASSLWGGNEQFF

d_gene: TRBD1
j_gene: TRBJ1-1
abundance: few
v_gene: TRBV12-3/TRBV12-4
CDR3nt: TGTGCCAGCAGTTTAAGGACAGGGAGCATGAACACTGAAGCTTTCTTT
CDR3aa: CASSLRTGSMNTEAFF

d_gene: NA
j_gene: TRBJ2-5
abundance: NA
v_gene: TRBV6-5
CDR3nt: TGTGCCAGCAGACTACGGCCGGGACCCTACTCGGGAGAGACCCAGTACTTC
CDR3aa: CASRLRPGPYSGETQYF

d_gene: NA
j_gene: TRBJ2-1
abundance: few
v_gene: TRBV2
CDR3nt: TGTGCCAGCAGGCAGGAAGGATGGCTGTTCTTC
CDR3aa: CASRQEGWLFF

d_gene: TRBD1
j_gene: TRBJ2-5
abundance: few
v_gene: TRBV9
CDR3nt: TGTGCCAGCAGCGTAGGGGCGACAGGGAAGGGGGAGACCCAGTACTTC
CDR3aa: CASSVGATGKGETQYF

d_gene: TRBD1
j_gene: TRBJ2-3
abundance: many
v_gene: TRBV7-8
CDR3nt: TGTGCCAGCAGCTGGAACAGGGGTGACACAGATACGCAGTATTTT
CDR3aa: CASSWNRGDTDTQYF

d_gene: TRBD2
j_gene: TRBJ2-5
abundance: few
v_gene: TRBV12-3/TRBV12-4
CDR3nt: TGTGCCAGCAGTTTAGAGGGTAGCGGGGGCCAAGAGACCCAGTACTTC
CDR3aa: CASSLEGSGGQETQYF

d_gene: NA
j_gene: TRBJ1-4
abundance: many
v_gene: TRBV10-1
CDR3nt: TGCGCCAGCAGTGAGTCCGCGAGTAATGAAAAACTGTTTTTT
CDR3aa: CASSESASNEKLFF

d_gene: TRBD1
j_gene: TRBJ1-2
abundance: once
v_gene: TRBV11-2
CDR3nt: TGTGCCAGCAGCATGGGGGACAGGACTAACTATGGCTACACCTTC
CDR3aa: CASSMGDRTNYGYTF

d_gene: NA
j_gene: TRBJ1-3
abundance: few
v_gene: TRBV12-3/TRBV12-4
CDR3nt: TGTGCCAGCAGTTTGTTCCGGAACACCATATATTTT
CDR3aa: CASSLFRNTIYF

d_gene: NA
j_gene: TRBJ2-1
abundance: NA
v_gene: TRBV7-3
CDR3nt: TGTGCCAGCAGCTCCGGTGCCAGGGACGACAATGAGCAGTTCTTC
CDR3aa: CASSSGARDDNEQFF

d_gene: NA
j_gene: TRBJ1-4
abundance: NA
v_gene: TRBV5-1
CDR3nt: TGCGCCAGCAGCCACCAAGGACTCGCAACTAATGAAAAACTGTTTTTT
CDR3aa: CASSHQGLATNEKLFF

d_gene: NA
j_gene: TRBJ1-5
abundance: few
v_gene: TRBV7-8
CDR3nt: TGTGCCAGCAGCTCGAGGGACCGTTTAGTCTATCAGCCCCAGCATTTT
CDR3aa: CASSSRDRLVYQPQHF

d_gene: NA
j_gene: TRBJ2-3
abundance: NA
v_gene: TRBV7-9
CDR3nt: TGTGCCAGCAGCTTCCCAGGGGGGAACACAGATACGCAGTATTTT
CDR3aa: CASSFPGGNTDTQYF

d_gene: TRBD2
j_gene: TRBJ2-3
abundance: NA
v_gene: TRBV20-1
CDR3nt: TGCAGTGCTGCACTAGCGGGGGGGGGAGCCGCTACGCAGTATTTT
CDR3aa: CSAALAGGGAATQYF

d_gene: TRBD2
j_gene: TRBJ2-3
abundance: few
v_gene: TRBV12-3/TRBV12-4
CDR3nt: TGTGCCAGCAGTAGAGGGACTAGCGGGGGGAGGGATACGCAGTATTTT
CDR3aa: CASSRGTSGGRDTQYF

d_gene: NA
j_gene: TRBJ1-5
abundance: NA
v_gene: TRBV4-2
CDR3nt: TGTGCCAGCAGTCCCCTCCGGGACACAAATCAGCCCCAGCATTTT
CDR3aa: CASSPLRDTNQPQHF

d_gene: NA
j_gene: TRBJ1-2
abundance: NA
v_gene: TRBV11-2
CDR3nt: TGTGCCAGCAGCCCGGGACGCGAAAACTATGGCTACACCTTC
CDR3aa: CASSPGRENYGYTF

d_gene: NA
j_gene: TRBJ2-7
abundance: NA
v_gene: TRBV4-1
CDR3nt: TGCGCCAGCAGCCATCCCTCCGGAGCCAAAGGCGAGCAGTACTTC
CDR3aa: CASSHPSGAKGEQYF

d_gene: NA
j_gene: TRBJ2-2
abundance: few
v_gene: TRBV18
CDR3nt: TGTGCCAGCTCACCGCAAGGCAAGGTGGGCACCGGGGAGCTGTTTTTT
CDR3aa: CASSPQGKVGTGELFF

d_gene: TRBD1
j_gene: TRBJ1-6
abundance: NA
v_gene: TRBV20-1
CDR3nt: TGCAGTGCGCCACCCGGACAGGGACACGATTCACCCCTCCACTTT
CDR3aa: CSAPPGQGHDSPLHF